These T cell receptor beta chains were read from a single sample in a study of T-cell reconstitution after alpha-beta-depleted transplantation in children. In TCRdb, the PCR reads were re-called with MiXCR into one record per CDR3 protein. The sample carries 550,000 to 800,000 distinct CDR3 sequences, roughly 14% recorded once. Sequencing used PBMCs, obtained before TCRalphabeta/CD19-depleted stem cell transplant. The source is a girl aged 2 to 9 with congenital amegakaryocytic thrombocytopenia, due to receive a stem cell transplant. CDR3s leave out the opening cysteine and the closing phenylalanine or tryptophan. The order of the fields is V gene, D gene, CDR3 protein. A D gene is named only where the DNA matches it firmly.

>TRBV7-3|TRBD2
ASSAMGLAEINEQF
>TRBV20-1|NA
SASESSYEQY
>TRBV6-1|NA
ASSSLRRADTQY
>TRBV20-1|TRBD1
SAAWTGLYEQY
>TRBV2|TRBD2
ASRPAGGGRELF
>TRBV7-3|TRBD2
ASSHQRDSFNEQF
>TRBV14|NA
ASSQEGWYGDTEAF
>TRBV20-1|NA
SAPTGTEQY
>TRBV29-1|NA
SVGRVFQETQY
>TRBV29-1|TRBD2
SVRLSGRVYEQY
>TRBV9|NA
ASSESAVLNTEAF
>TRBV7-2|TRBD2
ASSSPGLASDTQY
>TRBV5-1|TRBD1
ASSLEGQSFEAF
>TRBV5-1|NA
ASSVGHEGTDTQY
>TRBV29-1|NA
SVGALADTQY
>TRBV12-3/TRBV12-4|NA
TSSLGGSTDTQY
>TRBV29-1|TRBD2
SAGGGGRTDTQY
>TRBV5-1|TRBD2
ASSLRTSNPGELF
>TRBV20-1|NA
SAQPLRNFEQF
>TRBV10-1|NA
ASKTTYRVLDEQY
>TRBV5-6|NA
ASSFDIAKNIQY
>TRBV7-9|TRBD2
ASSSTGLAHEQY
>TRBV7-9|NA
ASSWTDPLYEQY
>TRBV12-3/TRBV12-4|TRBD1
ASSSRDRGSSYEQY
>TRBV3-1|NA
ASSQDVGVGYEQY
>TRBV7-3|TRBD1
ASSLPSRTGATDTQY
>TRBV3-1|NA
ASSQGLGGTDTQY
>TRBV29-1|TRBD2
SVESWGGDGDYEQY
>TRBV19|NA
ASSIMGLRDTEAF
>TRBV5-1|NA
ASSPLGENGELF
>TRBV12-3/TRBV12-4|TRBD2
ASSLSPGGGVAIDNEQF
>TRBV7-9|NA
ASTLGGAPNNEQF
>TRBV7-9|TRBD2
ASSLLAGGYTYEQY
>TRBV4-1|TRBD1
ASSQEMPTGGIYEQY
>TRBV5-1|TRBD1
ASSRTGEAYEQY
>TRBV18|NA
ASSPTAQFDATNEKLF
>TRBV5-1|NA
ASSPTGRSGNTIY